These 3 T cell receptor beta chains were sequenced from one sample in a study of T cell repertoires in cytomegalovirus infection. TCRdb processed the reads anew with MiXCR; each CDR3 protein has one entry. The sample holds a few hundred thousand distinct CDR3 sequences, 15% to 20% seen once. The sample comprised PBMCs. Every receptor here comes from a human donor in good health (CMV status not recorded). Some clones in this sample may be carry-over from other donors' samples.

Notes on this clonotype: This sequence may be a read error, since a much larger clone differs from it by one base. Without the conserved terminal phenylalanine or tryptophan, this CDR3 likely stems from a read error. The chain uses TRBV6-5 and TRBJ1-1, with D possibly matching TRBD1 (5 bases). This CDR3 has 13 residues. Trimming took 5 bases from V and 1 from J, leaving 8 bases between them. Germline V lookup: CDR1 MNHEY, CDR2 SVGAGI. The CDR3 sequence is CASSLRANTEAFL. Written as DNA, the CDR3 is TGTGCCAGCAGTCTCAGGGCGAACACTGAAGCTTTCTTA.

This clonotype was recorded many times. V usage is TRBV7-2 and J usage is TRBJ1-3; D might be TRBD1 (6 bases). CDR3 length: 17 amino acids. The germline V gene encodes CDR1 SGHTA and CDR2 FQGNSA. V gave up 2 bases and J gave up 3 bases, with 17 bases separating them. The CDR3 reads CASSLFAQGISGNTIYF. The CDR3 nucleotides read TGTGCCAGCAGCTTATTTGCGCAGGGGATCAGTGGAAACACCATATATTTT.

The chain carries TRBV28 and TRBJ1-4; D might be TRBD1 (5 bases). The CDR3 totals 15 residues. The germline CDR1 and CDR2 sequences are MDHEN and SYDVKM. V shed 6 bases and J shed 7 bases, with 18 bases lying between them. CDR3 in DNA: TGTGCCAGCAGACCATGGGGCGGGATGGGTGAAAAACTGTTTTTT. Amino acids: CASRPWGGMGEKLFF.